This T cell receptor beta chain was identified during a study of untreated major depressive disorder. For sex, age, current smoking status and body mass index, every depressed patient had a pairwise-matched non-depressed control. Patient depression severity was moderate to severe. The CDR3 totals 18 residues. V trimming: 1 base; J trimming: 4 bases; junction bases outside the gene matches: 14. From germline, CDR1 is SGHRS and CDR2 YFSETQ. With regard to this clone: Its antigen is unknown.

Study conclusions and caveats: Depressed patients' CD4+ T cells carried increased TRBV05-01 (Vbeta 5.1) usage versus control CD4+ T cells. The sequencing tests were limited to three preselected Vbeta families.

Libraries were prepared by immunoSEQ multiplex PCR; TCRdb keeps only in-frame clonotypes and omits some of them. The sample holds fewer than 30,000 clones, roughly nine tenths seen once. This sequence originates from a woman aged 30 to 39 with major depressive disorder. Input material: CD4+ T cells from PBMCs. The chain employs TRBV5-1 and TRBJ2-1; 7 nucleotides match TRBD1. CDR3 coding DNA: TGCGCCAGCAGCTTGTGGAGAGGGGGCCTCCGAGAATACAATGAGCAGTTCTTC. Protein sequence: CASSLWRGGLREYNEQFF.